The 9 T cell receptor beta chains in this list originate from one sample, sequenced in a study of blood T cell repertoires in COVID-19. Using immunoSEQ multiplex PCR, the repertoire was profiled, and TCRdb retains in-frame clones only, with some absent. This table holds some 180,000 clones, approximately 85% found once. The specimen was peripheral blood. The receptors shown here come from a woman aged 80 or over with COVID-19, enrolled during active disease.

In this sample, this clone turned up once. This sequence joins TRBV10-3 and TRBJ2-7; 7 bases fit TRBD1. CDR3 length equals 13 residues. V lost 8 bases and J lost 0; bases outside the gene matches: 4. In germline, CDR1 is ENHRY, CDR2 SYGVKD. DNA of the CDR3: TGTGCCATCCATGCAGGGGGCTCCTACGAGCAGTACTTC. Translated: CAIHAGGSYEQYF.

This chain's CDR3 is CASSPPGGGHGELFF. CDR3 nucleotide sequence: TGTGCCAGCTCACCCCCAGGGGGCGGACACGGGGAGCTGTTTTTT. The genes are TRBV18 and TRBJ2-2; TRBD1 matches 8 bases. Germline V gene sequence: CDR1 KGHSH, CDR2 LQKENI. The V segment lost 3 bases and the J segment 7 bases; nucleotides outside the gene matches: 7. The CDR3 contains 15 residues.

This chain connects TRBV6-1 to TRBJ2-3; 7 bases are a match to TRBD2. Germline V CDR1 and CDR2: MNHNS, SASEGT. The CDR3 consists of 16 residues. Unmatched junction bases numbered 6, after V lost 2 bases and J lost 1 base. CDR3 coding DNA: TGTGCCAGCAGTGAAAGTCTAGCGGCCCGCACAGATACGCAGTATTTT. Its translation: CASSESLAARTDTQYF.

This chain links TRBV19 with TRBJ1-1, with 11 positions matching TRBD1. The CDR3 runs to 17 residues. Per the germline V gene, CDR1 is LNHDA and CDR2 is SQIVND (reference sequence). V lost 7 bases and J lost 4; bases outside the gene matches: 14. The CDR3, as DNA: TGTGCCAGTACCCCATCCGGGACAGGGGGAGTTGGCACTGAAGCTTTCTTT. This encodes CASTPSGTGGVGTEAFF.

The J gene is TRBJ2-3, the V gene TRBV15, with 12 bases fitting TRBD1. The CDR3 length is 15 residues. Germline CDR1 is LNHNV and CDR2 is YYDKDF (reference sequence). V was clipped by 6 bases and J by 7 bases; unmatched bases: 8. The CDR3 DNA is TGTGCCACCAGTAAAGGGACAGGGGGCGGAAATACGCAGTATTTT. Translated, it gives CATSKGTGGGNTQYF. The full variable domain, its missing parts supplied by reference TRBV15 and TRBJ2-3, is DAMVIQNPRYQVTQFGKPVTLSCSQTLNHNVMYWYQQKSSQAPKLLFHYYDKDFNNEADTPDNFQSRRPNTSFCFLDIRSPGLGDTAMYLCATSKGTGGGNTQYFGPGTRLTVL.

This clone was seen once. The DNA for the CDR3 is TGTGCCAGCAGCTTGAGGACCAGCGGGAGGTCCGTATCCTACGAGCAGTACTTC. Protein product: CASSLRTSGRSVSYEQYF. The V and J genes are TRBV11-2 and TRBJ2-7, with TRBD2 matching over 9 bases. CDR3 length: 18 amino acids. Germline CDR1 SGHAT, CDR2 FQNNGV. Trimming took 3 bases from V and 1 from J; bases not matched to a gene: 13.

The CDR3 region has the DNA TGTGCCAGCAGCGTAGCAGGGGGGACCTACGAGCAGTACTTC. Encoded protein: CASSVAGGTYEQYF. The chain couples TRBV9 to TRBJ2-7, with TRBD1 as a possible D gene (7 bases). V was cut by 0 bases and J by 2 bases, with 9 bases left in between. CDR1 SGDLS and CDR2 YYNGEE come from the germline V gene. CDR3 length: 14 amino acids.

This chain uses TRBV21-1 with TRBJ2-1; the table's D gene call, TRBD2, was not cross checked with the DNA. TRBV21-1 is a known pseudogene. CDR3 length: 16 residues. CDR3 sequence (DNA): TGTGCCAGCAGCACCCGAGCGGAAAGCTCCTACAATGAGCAGTTCTTC. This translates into CASSTRAESSYNEQFF.

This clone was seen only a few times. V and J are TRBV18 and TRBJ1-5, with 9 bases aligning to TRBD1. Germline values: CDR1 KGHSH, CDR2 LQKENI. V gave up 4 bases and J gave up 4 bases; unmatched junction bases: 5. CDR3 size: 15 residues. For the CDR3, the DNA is TGTGCCAGCTCACAGCGACAGGGGGTGAATCAGCCCCAGCATTTT. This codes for CASSQRQGVNQPQHF.